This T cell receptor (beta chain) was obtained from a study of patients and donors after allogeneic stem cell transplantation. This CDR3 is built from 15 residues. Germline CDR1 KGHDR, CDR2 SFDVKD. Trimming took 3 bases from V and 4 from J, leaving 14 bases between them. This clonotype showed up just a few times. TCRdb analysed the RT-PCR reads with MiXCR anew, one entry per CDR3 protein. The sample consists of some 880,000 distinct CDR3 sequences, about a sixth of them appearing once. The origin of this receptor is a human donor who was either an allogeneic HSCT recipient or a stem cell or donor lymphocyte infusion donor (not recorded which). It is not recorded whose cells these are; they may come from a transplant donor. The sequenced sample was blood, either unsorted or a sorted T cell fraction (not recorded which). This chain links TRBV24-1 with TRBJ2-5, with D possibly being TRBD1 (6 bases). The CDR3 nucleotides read TGTGCCACCAGTGATACCAACAGGGTTCGAGAGACCCAGTACTTC. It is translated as CATSDTNRVRETQYF.